This T cell receptor (beta chain) was identified during a study of shared clonotypes between healthy human individuals. The study's findings and limits: Memory subsets generally showed lower estimated richness than naive subsets. Despite large depth, rarefaction showed incomplete sorted-subset sequencing.

Terminally differentiated effector memory CD45RA+ cells were excluded by CCR7 positive selection of CD45RO-negative cells. Remarks on this clone: Antigen: not known.

Original methodology: ImmunoSEQ only sent back junction sequences with no quality scores, so filtering was done differently. TCRdb's copy holds only in-frame clones and misses some; the assay was immunoSEQ multiplex PCR. D and trimming were read from the DNA, whereas the V and J calls and clone size are those reported in that table. Altogether millions of clones are present, approximately 94% being singletons, with the ten largest covering 1.5% to 2%. V was cut by 1 base and J by 9 bases, with 13 bases left in between. Germline lookup yields CDR1 MGHRA and CDR2 YSYEKL. The CDR3 is 14 residues long. Sequences were obtained from naive CD8+ T cells from PBMCs. The gene calls are TRBV4-1 and TRBJ1-3; unclear D gene. The source of this sequence is a man aged 18 to 30 in good health. Some clones in this sample may be carry-over from other donors' samples. CDR3: CASSQGPRTSTIYF. The DNA for the CDR3 is TGCGCCAGCAGCCAAGGTCCCCGAACCTCCACCATATATTTT.